This T cell receptor beta chain is drawn from a study of shared clonotypes between healthy human individuals (dated by TCRdb to about 2020). About the study as a whole: A couple of women and a few men aged 18 to 49 years were included in the cohort. For each donor, CD4 naive and CD4 memory were each run on three plates, CD8 naive on two plates, and CD8 memory on one plate. The study deeply sequenced blood TCR repertoires of about five healthy adults to estimate repertoire size and the extent of clonotype sharing between individuals. To increase sequencing depth and limit assay-specific biases, TCR repertoire library preparation and sequencing were carried out by different laboratories using diverse techniques. Each donor's leukapheresis produced roughly between about 0.8 and 10 billion PBMCs. The paper as a whole reports these results and caveats: Based on pairwise subsampling, the degree of clonotype sharing among donors was expected to be affected by sequencing depth. Rarefaction of sorted-subset datasets indicated incomplete sequencing despite the large sequencing depth. Sampling was restricted to blood, and TCR repertoires in tissue are likely to differ from TCR repertoires in blood. Sharing across four donors was observed for about 5% of naive CD4, less than 4% of naive CD8, around 2.5% of memory CD4, and about 0.38% of memory CD8 clonotypes. Naive subsets generally had larger estimated clonotype richness than memory subsets. Clonotypes shared by all four sorted-subset donors showed higher generation probabilities than non-shared clonotypes. The genetic and exposure-history diversity represented was limited by the small number of donors.

Donors were healthy HIV-negative adults with no recently reported acute infections or vaccinations. All donors were Caucasian adults living in Nashville, Tennessee, USA. CD4+ T cells were enriched through magnetic negative selection, after which naive cells were positively selected on CD45RA and the remaining negative fraction served as the memory subset. After blood collection by leukapheresis, PBMCs were isolated using Ficoll-Histopaque density gradient centrifugation and then cryopreserved in the vapor phase of liquid nitrogen. Purity and quantity of every magnetically sorted T cell population were checked by analytical flow cytometry. Genomic DNA was isolated from every sorted fraction and measured by UV absorbance on a Nanodrop 2000c. Using the deep immunoSEQ assay, TCR CDR3 regions were amplified from genomic DNA by multiplex PCR. Extracted genomic DNA from each cell subset was spread evenly across all wells of several immunoSEQ 96-well plates, with each plate serving as a replicate. For sorted subsets, each replicate PCR was loaded with around 220 ng genomic DNA, equivalent to 32,000 or so T cell genomes. The purified libraries were quantified using a Qubit 3.0 fluorometer, sized with a Bioanalyzer 2100, and then quantified again using the KAPA Library Quantification kit. Each immunoSEQ 96-well plate was sequenced on its own single-read 150-cycle Illumina NextSeq 550 flow cell. The original methods were these. The immunoSEQ output contained only junctional sequences without quality scores, so filtering could not match that applied to full-length reads. Sequences were annotated with PyIR, a Python wrapper for IgBLAST v1.9, using IMGT germline references to assign V/J genes and CDR3. Reads with weak V/J assignments (E-value above 1e-6), missing CDR3, stop codons, out-of-frame junctions, or ambiguous translated residues were removed. V3J clonotypes were defined as sequences sharing an identical inferred V gene, J gene, and CDR3 amino acid sequence. The percentage overlap between two repertoires was calculated by dividing the number of shared unique clonotypes by the size of the smaller repertoire. Repertoire richness was assessed with RTK rarefaction, the Chao1 estimator, and Recon v2.1 estimates of unobserved clonotypes. Generation probabilities for all TCRbeta clonotypes obtained by the gDNA method from several donors were computed using OLGA. TCRdb holds this immuneACCESS table with in-frame rearrangements only. Some clones are missing; in checked studies, unresolved V genes explain under half, and the rest has no known cause. V and J calls plus clone size are reproduced from that table; the DNA served to infer D and trimming. The sample table contains about 770,000 clones; only one count was recorded for over 55% of them. In total, the top ten clones hold approximately 1.7% of the sample.

In its sample, this clone was seen once. Its binding antigen is unknown. No clone much larger than this one lies a single base away; base qualities are absent. Including the terminal cysteine and phenylalanine, the CDR3 comprises 15 residues. Here the CDR3 DNA is all that survives: 45 bases in frame from base 1. Ends trimmed: V by 1 base, J by 9 bases; bases unmatched to a gene: 6. The germline V gene (reference sequence) provides CDR1 LNHDA and CDR2 SQIVND. This sequence originates from a woman aged 25 to 39 in good health. The sequenced material came from memory CD4+ T cells sorted from blood. The cell subset or site label, as the study defines it: CD45RA-negative fraction. The chain was built from TRBV19 and TRBJ2-5; TRBD2 lines up with 12 middle nucleotides. The nucleotide sequence reads TGTGCCAGTAGTATAGGACTAGCGGGAGTTGAGGCCCAGTACTTC. Its translation is CASSIGLAGVEAQYF.